The rows below give T cell receptor beta chains drawn from one sample of a study of PD-L1 blockade in urothelial cancer. Libraries were prepared by immunoSEQ multiplex PCR; TCRdb keeps only in-frame clonotypes and omits some of them. The sample has tens of thousands of clones, roughly 75% seen once. Here the sequenced sample was PBMCs, taken around atezolizumab (anti-PD-L1) treatment. The receptors shown here come from a man in his 70s with urothelial cancer. CDR3s include the opening cysteine and the closing phenylalanine or tryptophan. A D gene is named only where the DNA matches it firmly. Clone size is shown for a subset of rows, as once, few, many or a class of expanded clone.

d_gene: -; len: 14; j_gene: TRBJ1-4; v_gene: TRBV6-5; abundance: -; CDR3aa: CASRSGGVREKLFF; CDR3nt: TGTGCCAGCCGGAGTGGGGGGGTACGTGAAAAACTGTTTTTT
d_gene: TRBD1; len: 11; j_gene: TRBJ1-2; v_gene: TRBV10-3; abundance: -; CDR3aa: CAISEAGTVTF; CDR3nt: TGTGCCATCAGTGAGGCTGGGACAGTCACCTTC
d_gene: TRBD1; len: 15; j_gene: TRBJ2-7; v_gene: TRBV19; abundance: few; CDR3aa: CASSIVGQGAREQYF; CDR3nt: TGTGCCAGTAGTATAGTGGGACAGGGGGCGCGCGAGCAGTACTTC
d_gene: TRBD1; len: 16; j_gene: TRBJ1-6; v_gene: TRBV4-1; abundance: -; CDR3aa: CASSQAFDRANSPLHF; CDR3nt: TGCGCCAGCAGCCAGGCCTTCGACAGGGCAAATTCACCCCTCCACTTT
d_gene: TRBD1; len: 16; j_gene: TRBJ1-1; v_gene: TRBV4-1; abundance: -; CDR3aa: CASSQKQGAGSTEAFF; CDR3nt: TGCGCCAGCAGCCAAAAACAGGGGGCAGGGAGCACTGAAGCTTTCTTT
d_gene: -; len: 15; j_gene: TRBJ2-7; v_gene: TRBV2; abundance: -; CDR3aa: CASKDSGTPTYEQYF; CDR3nt: TGTGCCAGCAAAGATTCCGGGACACCCACCTACGAGCAGTACTTC
d_gene: TRBD2; len: 16; j_gene: TRBJ2-1; v_gene: TRBV18; abundance: -; CDR3aa: CASSPRRLAGVNEQFF; CDR3nt: TGTGCCAGCTCACCAAGGCGACTAGCGGGAGTCAATGAGCAGTTCTTC
d_gene: -; len: 15; j_gene: TRBJ2-1; v_gene: TRBV27; abundance: -; CDR3aa: CASRNRLPPNNEQFF; CDR3nt: TGTGCCAGCAGAAATAGACTGCCACCGAACAATGAGCAGTTCTTC
d_gene: -; len: 18; j_gene: TRBJ2-7; v_gene: TRBV27; abundance: many; CDR3aa: CASSSGVGWQGRRHEQYF; CDR3nt: TGTGCCAGCAGTTCGGGGGTGGGTTGGCAGGGACGGCGTCACGAGCAGTACTTC
d_gene: TRBD2; len: 15; j_gene: TRBJ2-2; v_gene: TRBV4-1; abundance: -; CDR3aa: CASSQAGGRTGELFF; CDR3nt: TGCGCCAGCAGCCAGGCGGGAGGGCGCACCGGGGAGCTGTTTTTT
d_gene: -; len: 13; j_gene: TRBJ1-1; v_gene: TRBV7-3; abundance: -; CDR3aa: CASSVDRNTEAFF; CDR3nt: TGTGCCAGCAGCGTGGACAGGAACACTGAAGCTTTCTTT
d_gene: TRBD2; len: 18; j_gene: TRBJ2-7; v_gene: TRBV28; abundance: -; CDR3aa: CASSSPAASGRFPYEQYF; CDR3nt: TGTGCCAGCAGTTCCCCCGCGGCTAGCGGGAGATTCCCCTACGAGCAGTACTTC
d_gene: -; len: 14; j_gene: TRBJ2-3; v_gene: TRBV11-3; abundance: -; CDR3aa: CASSLGASTDTQYF; CDR3nt: TGTGCCAGCAGCTTAGGGGCTAGCACAGATACGCAGTATTTT
d_gene: -; len: 16; j_gene: TRBJ2-2; v_gene: TRBV14; abundance: once; CDR3aa: CASSQLGAQNTGELFF; CDR3nt: TGTGCCAGCAGCCAATTAGGAGCCCAGAACACCGGGGAGCTGTTTTTT
d_gene: -; len: 15; j_gene: TRBJ2-7; v_gene: TRBV7-2; abundance: -; CDR3aa: CASSRWQVTSYEQYF; CDR3nt: TGTGCCAGCAGCCGATGGCAGGTTACCTCCTACGAGCAGTACTTC
d_gene: TRBD2; len: 17; j_gene: TRBJ2-5; v_gene: TRBV25-1; abundance: -; CDR3aa: CASRAPGTSGGRETQYF; CDR3nt: TGTGCCAGCAGAGCCCCCGGGACTAGCGGGGGGCGAGAGACCCAGTACTTC
d_gene: -; len: 16; j_gene: TRBJ1-4; v_gene: TRBV7-2; abundance: few; CDR3aa: CASSLAVKGANEKLFF; CDR3nt: TGTGCCAGCAGCTTAGCAGTTAAGGGGGCTAATGAAAAACTGTTTTTT
d_gene: -; len: 13; j_gene: TRBJ2-2; v_gene: TRBV7-6; abundance: -; CDR3aa: CASSLKSAGELFF; CDR3nt: TGTGCCAGCAGCTTAAAGTCGGCCGGGGAGCTGTTTTTT
d_gene: TRBD1; len: 15; j_gene: TRBJ1-4; v_gene: TRBV28; abundance: -; CDR3aa: CASRAIGQGSEKLFF; CDR3nt: TGTGCCAGCAGGGCCATTGGACAGGGGTCCGAAAAACTGTTTTTT
d_gene: TRBD2; len: 15; j_gene: TRBJ2-1; v_gene: TRBV5-6; abundance: few; CDR3aa: CASSLWLAGYNEQFF; CDR3nt: TGTGCCAGCAGCTTATGGCTAGCGGGGTACAATGAGCAGTTCTTC
d_gene: TRBD2; len: 13; j_gene: TRBJ2-7; v_gene: TRBV9; abundance: -; CDR3aa: CASSAYDGGEQYF; CDR3nt: TGTGCCAGCAGCGCATATGACGGGGGGGAGCAGTACTTC
d_gene: -; len: 18; j_gene: TRBJ2-5; v_gene: TRBV7-9; abundance: -; CDR3aa: CASSPIPGWERYLETQYF; CDR3nt: TGTGCCAGCAGCCCCATCCCTGGGTGGGAGAGGTATTTGGAGACCCAGTACTTC
d_gene: -; len: 15; j_gene: TRBJ1-2; v_gene: TRBV5-1; abundance: -; CDR3aa: CASSLAQGGPHGYTF; CDR3nt: TGCGCCAGCAGCTTGGCACAGGGAGGGCCGCATGGCTACACCTTC
d_gene: -; len: 12; j_gene: TRBJ1-2; v_gene: TRBV28; abundance: -; CDR3aa: CASSLYEGGYTF; CDR3nt: TGTGCCAGCAGTTTATACGAGGGAGGCTACACCTTC
d_gene: -; len: 14; j_gene: TRBJ2-7; v_gene: TRBV27; abundance: -; CDR3aa: CASSFDREDYEQYF; CDR3nt: TGTGCCAGCAGTTTTGACAGGGAGGACTACGAGCAGTACTTC
d_gene: TRBD2; len: 15; j_gene: TRBJ2-1; v_gene: TRBV27; abundance: once; CDR3aa: CASSWSGTSGYEQFF; CDR3nt: TGTGCCAGCAGTTGGTCAGGGACTAGCGGGTATGAGCAGTTCTTC
d_gene: TRBD2; len: 18; j_gene: TRBJ2-5; v_gene: TRBV5-4; abundance: -; CDR3aa: CASRSGLAGGRSQETQYF; CDR3nt: TGTGCCAGCCGTTCGGGACTAGCGGGGGGGCGAAGTCAAGAGACCCAGTACTTC
d_gene: TRBD1; len: 16; j_gene: TRBJ1-2; v_gene: TRBV7-2; abundance: -; CDR3aa: CASSLAPPTGIIGYTF; CDR3nt: TGTGCCAGCAGCTTAGCCCCACCGACAGGGATCATTGGCTACACCTTC
d_gene: TRBD1; len: 14; j_gene: TRBJ2-7; v_gene: TRBV9; abundance: few; CDR3aa: CASSVGDRAYEQYF; CDR3nt: TGTGCCAGCAGCGTAGGGGACAGGGCCTACGAGCAGTACTTC
d_gene: TRBD1; len: 17; j_gene: TRBJ2-3; v_gene: TRBV7-9; abundance: -; CDR3aa: CASSLGVGTGDTDTQYF; CDR3nt: TGTGCCAGCAGCTTAGGGGTCGGGACAGGGGACACAGATACGCAGTATTTT
d_gene: TRBD1; len: 17; j_gene: TRBJ2-2; v_gene: TRBV7-9; abundance: -; CDR3aa: CASSAGQGDFYTGELFF; CDR3nt: TGTGCCAGCAGCGCAGGACAGGGGGATTTTTACACCGGGGAGCTGTTTTTT
d_gene: TRBD1; len: 13; j_gene: TRBJ2-7; v_gene: TRBV18; abundance: few; CDR3aa: CASSPRDRGEQYF; CDR3nt: TGTGCCAGCTCACCTCGAGACAGGGGGGAGCAGTACTTC
d_gene: TRBD1; len: 15; j_gene: TRBJ2-6; v_gene: TRBV6-6; abundance: -; CDR3aa: CASSKDRIGANVLTF; CDR3nt: TGTGCCAGCAGTAAGGACAGGATTGGGGCCAACGTCCTGACTTTC
d_gene: -; len: 14; j_gene: TRBJ1-1; v_gene: TRBV7-2; abundance: -; CDR3aa: CASSPSWAAWEAFF; CDR3nt: TGTGCCAGCAGCCCGTCTTGGGCTGCCTGGGAAGCTTTCTTT
d_gene: TRBD1; len: 14; j_gene: TRBJ2-1; v_gene: TRBV5-1; abundance: -; CDR3aa: CASLGQTASNEQFF; CDR3nt: TGCGCCAGCTTGGGACAGACGGCTTCCAATGAGCAGTTCTTC
d_gene: TRBD2; len: 16; j_gene: TRBJ2-5; v_gene: TRBV7-9; abundance: -; CDR3aa: CASSVGTSGHQETQYF; CDR3nt: TGTGCCAGCAGTGTAGGGACTAGCGGACACCAAGAGACCCAGTACTTC
d_gene: -; len: 15; j_gene: TRBJ1-1; v_gene: TRBV5-1; abundance: -; CDR3aa: CASSLVGGQSQEAFF; CDR3nt: TGCGCCAGCAGCTTGGTTGGAGGACAGTCACAAGAAGCTTTCTTT
d_gene: TRBD2; len: 18; j_gene: TRBJ2-1; v_gene: TRBV7-9; abundance: -; CDR3aa: CASSSPGLAGAGRNEQFF; CDR3nt: TGTGCCAGCAGCTCCCCGGGACTAGCGGGGGCTGGTCGGAATGAGCAGTTCTTC
d_gene: -; len: 14; j_gene: TRBJ1-3; v_gene: TRBV25-1; abundance: -; CDR3aa: CASSWGVSGNTIYF; CDR3nt: TGTGCCAGCAGCTGGGGGGTCTCTGGAAACACCATATATTTT
d_gene: -; len: 14; j_gene: TRBJ2-5; v_gene: TRBV15; abundance: -; CDR3aa: CATSLGQSQETQYF; CDR3nt: TGTGCCACCAGTCTCGGACAGAGCCAAGAGACCCAGTACTTC
d_gene: TRBD1; len: 14; j_gene: TRBJ1-1; v_gene: TRBV5-1; abundance: once; CDR3aa: CASSQGQGNPEAFF; CDR3nt: TGCGCCAGCAGCCAGGGACAGGGGAATCCTGAAGCTTTCTTT
d_gene: TRBD1; len: 14; j_gene: TRBJ2-7; v_gene: TRBV18; abundance: -; CDR3aa: CASSRQGFDYEQYF; CDR3nt: TGTGCCAGCTCACGACAGGGTTTCGACTACGAGCAGTACTTC
d_gene: -; len: 14; j_gene: TRBJ2-2; v_gene: TRBV11-3; abundance: -; CDR3aa: CASSTRDSTGELFF; CDR3nt: TGTGCCAGCAGCACCAGGGATTCCACCGGGGAGCTGTTTTTT
d_gene: -; len: 15; j_gene: TRBJ1-2; v_gene: TRBV14; abundance: -; CDR3aa: CASSQQRQPLYGYTF; CDR3nt: TGTGCCAGCAGCCAACAGCGCCAACCCCTCTATGGCTACACCTTC
d_gene: -; len: 18; j_gene: TRBJ2-2; v_gene: TRBV7-7; abundance: -; CDR3aa: CASSPYLAGGGSTGELFF; CDR3nt: TGTGCTAGCAGCCCATACTTAGCAGGGGGCGGGAGCACCGGGGAGCTGTTTTTT
d_gene: -; len: 15; j_gene: TRBJ2-5; v_gene: TRBV5-6; abundance: -; CDR3aa: CASSFVRGLQETQYF; CDR3nt: TGTGCCAGCAGCTTTGTCAGGGGCCTTCAAGAGACCCAGTACTTC
d_gene: TRBD1; len: 15; j_gene: TRBJ1-1; v_gene: TRBV7-3; abundance: -; CDR3aa: CASSKQGGENTEAFF; CDR3nt: TGTGCCAGCAGCAAACAGGGGGGGGAGAACACTGAAGCTTTCTTT
d_gene: -; len: 16; j_gene: TRBJ2-1; v_gene: TRBV27; abundance: -; CDR3aa: CASSFGDSKLYNEQFF; CDR3nt: TGTGCCAGCAGTTTCGGGGACTCAAAATTGTACAATGAGCAGTTCTTC
d_gene: TRBD2; len: 11; j_gene: TRBJ2-7; v_gene: TRBV6-1; abundance: -; CDR3aa: CASMLAAEQYF; CDR3nt: TGTGCCAGCATGCTAGCGGCCGAGCAGTACTTC
d_gene: -; len: 12; j_gene: TRBJ2-2; v_gene: TRBV6-5; abundance: few; CDR3aa: CASSFRSGELFF; CDR3nt: TGTGCCAGCAGTTTCCGGTCCGGGGAGCTGTTTTTT
d_gene: -; len: 14; j_gene: TRBJ1-4; v_gene: TRBV11-3; abundance: -; CDR3aa: CASSNRDSNEKLFF; CDR3nt: TGTGCCAGCAGCAACCGGGACTCAAATGAAAAACTGTTTTTT
d_gene: TRBD2; len: 15; j_gene: TRBJ2-1; v_gene: TRBV5-4; abundance: -; CDR3aa: CASSSTSGGAGEQFF; CDR3nt: TGTGCCAGCAGCTCAACTAGCGGGGGGGCTGGTGAGCAGTTCTTC